Shown below are 24 T cell receptor beta chains from a single sample sequenced in a study of CD8 T cells in ankylosing spondylitis. TCRdb passed the 5' RACE reads through MiXCR, listing each CDR3 protein once. The sample lists 300,000 to 350,000 distinct CDR3 sequences; 14% to 15% were seen once. Sequencing was performed on blood, either unsorted or a sorted T cell fraction (not recorded which). The origin of the receptors is a male donor with ankylosing spondylitis or in good health (not recorded which).

This clonotype occurred many times. The chain couples TRBV20-1 to TRBJ2-7, with D possibly matching TRBD1 (6 bases). Deletions cut 0 bases from V and 0 bases from J, with 15 bases between. From germline, CDR1 is DFQATT and CDR2 SNEGSKA (reference sequence). This CDR3 contains 16 residues. CDR3 protein: CSARDGYRESSYEQYF. CDR3 nucleotide sequence: TGCAGTGCTAGAGATGGGTACAGGGAGAGCTCCTACGAGCAGTACTTC.

The rearrangement uses TRBV5-6 and TRBJ2-7; the D gene is possibly TRBD1 (6 bases). V was shortened by 2 bases and J by 1 base, with 13 bases between the two germline ends. The CDR3 extends over 15 amino acids. Germline CDR1 and CDR2: SGHDT and YYEEEE. The CDR3 loop is CASSFRTAQSYEQYF. Here the CDR3 DNA reads TGTGCCAGCAGCTTCCGGACAGCTCAATCCTACGAGCAGTACTTC. Together with reference TRBV5-6 and TRBJ2-7, the CDR3 gives the full variable domain: DAGVTQSPTHLIKTRGQQVTLRCSPKSGHDTVSWYQQALGQGPQFIFQYYEEEERQRGNFPDRFSGHQFPNYSSELNVNALLLGDSALYLCASSFRTAQSYEQYFGPGTRLTVT.

This clonotype was counted a few times. This sequence joins TRBV6-1 and TRBJ2-2, with TRBD2 matching 10 bases. This CDR3 comprises 15 residues. The germline gives CDR1 MNHNS, CDR2 SASEGT. V lost 6 bases, J lost 5 bases, and 6 bases stayed unmatched. This chain's CDR3 is CASSSSGSETGELFF. CDR3 nucleotide sequence: TGTGCCAGCAGCTCTAGCGGGAGCGAGACCGGGGAGCTGTTTTTT.

This clonotype was observed at least ten times. The rearrangement uses TRBV7-9 and TRBJ1-1; D gene ambiguous. The CDR3 length is 13 residues. Trimming left V 5 bases short and J 0 bases short, with 7 bases between. Germline V CDR1 and CDR2: SEHNR, FQNEAQ (reference sequence). The CDR3 spells CASSLIMNTEAFF. The CDR3 DNA reads TGTGCCAGCAGCCTAATTATGAACACTGAAGCTTTCTTT. Full variable domain (missing parts from reference TRBV7-9 and TRBJ1-1): DTGVSQNPRHKITKRGQNVTFRCDPISEHNRLYWYRQTLGQGPEFLTYFQNEAQLEKSRLLSDRFSAERPKGSFSTLEIQRTEQGDSAMYLCASSLIMNTEAFFGQGTRLTVV.

The chain has TRBV5-1 and TRBJ2-1; 9 positions agree with TRBD1. The germline CDR1 and CDR2 sequences are SGHRS and YFSETQ. The CDR3 sequence is 17 residues long. V dropped 2 bases and J dropped 7; count of bases not matched to a gene: 13. CDR3 bases: TGCGCCAGCAGCTTAGGGCCGGGACAGGGTACTCTAAATGAGCAGTTCTTC. Translating gives CASSLGPGQGTLNEQFF.

This clonotype was found many times. The rearrangement uses TRBV20-1 and TRBJ1-6; TRBD1 agrees at 8 bases. CDR3 size: 15 residues. Germline V gives CDR1 DFQATT, CDR2 SNEGSKA (reference sequence). V was pared by 1 base and J by 6 bases, with 5 bases of the junction left unmatched. CDR3 nucleotides: TGCAGTGCTAGAGTTCCCGGACAGGGTAATTCACCCCTCCACTTT. It encodes CSARVPGQGNSPLHF.

In this sample, this clonotype turned up a few times. This chain joins TRBV5-1 and TRBJ2-2, with a tentative D call TRBD2 (5 bases). V lost 0 bases and J lost 3, with 9 bases in between. Germline CDR1 is SGHRS and CDR2 is YFSETQ. CDR3 length equals 15 residues. The CDR3 bases are TGCGCCAGCAGCTTGGGATCGAGGGACACCGGGGAGCTGTTTTTT. This encodes CASSLGSRDTGELFF.

The chain has TRBV20-1 and TRBJ1-2, with no clear D. Looked up from germline, CDR1 is DFQATT and CDR2 is SNEGSKA (reference sequence). Trimming removed 5 bases from V and 2 bases from J, with 12 bases in between. This CDR3 is 13 amino acids long. As DNA, the CDR3 is TGCAGTGCTGCCCGTGGAGACAACTATGGCTACACCTTC. It encodes CSAARGDNYGYTF.

This chain joins TRBV5-1 and TRBJ1-5; D call uncertain. CDR1 is SGHRS and CDR2 is YFSETQ in the germline V gene. The CDR3 runs 14 residues. Deletions cut 0 bases from V and 6 bases from J, with 10 bases between. CDR3 nucleotides: TGCGCCAGCAGCTTGGAGGGCTTCAGTCAGCCCCAGCATTTT. Residues: CASSLEGFSQPQHF.

This chain joins TRBV11-2 and TRBJ2-5; either TRBD1 or TRBD2 may fit D (6 bases each). With 5 bases removed from V and 0 bases from J, the gap between germline ends came to 19 bases. The CDR3 length is 17 residues. The germline V gene has CDR1 SGHAT and CDR2 FQNNGV. The chain's CDR3 is CASSRGQLEGYQETQYF. The DNA of the CDR3 is TGTGCCAGCAGCCGCGGACAGCTGGAGGGTTACCAAGAGACCCAGTACTTC. Together with reference TRBV11-2 and TRBJ2-5, the CDR3 gives the full variable domain: EAGVAQSPRYKIIEKRQSVAFWCNPISGHATLYWYQQILGQGPKLLIQFQNNGVVDDSQLPKDRFSAERLKGVDSTLKIQPAKLEDSAVYLCASSRGQLEGYQETQYFGPGTRLLVL.

This clonotype was counted many times. The V and J genes are TRBV28 and TRBJ2-7; D uncertain. The CDR3 sequence is 12 residues long. The germline gives CDR1 MDHEN, CDR2 SYDVKM. Between the trimmed V and J ends, which lost 4 bases and 3 bases, there was a span of 7 bases. CDR3 in DNA: TGTGCCAGCAGTTCCCAAAACTACGAGCAGTACTTC. This translates into CASSSQNYEQYF.

This clonotype was seen only a few times. The chain combines TRBV10-3 with TRBJ2-5; TRBD1 agrees at 11 bases. The CDR3 spans 15 residues. Losses at the gene ends were 10 bases for V and 1 base for J; bases not matched to a gene: 8. CDR1 is ENHRY, CDR2 SYGVKD, per germline. CDR3 sequence (DNA): TGTGCCACCTCCCGGACAGGGGGCCGCCAAGAGACCCAGTACTTC. Translated: CATSRTGGRQETQYF.

The CDR3 region is CASSQDRGRRQYF. The CDR3 DNA follows: TGTGCCAGCAGCCAAGACAGGGGGCGGAGGCAGTATTTT. This chain connects TRBV14 to TRBJ2-3, with 8 bases matching TRBD1. CDR3 length: 13 residues. V lost 0 bases to trimming and J lost 11 bases; unmatched junction nucleotides: 4. Germline CDR1 reads SGHDN; CDR2 reads FVKESK.

The chain couples TRBV5-1 to TRBJ1-1; 8 bases line up with TRBD1. This CDR3 is built from 16 residues. In germline, CDR1 is SGHRS, CDR2 YFSETQ. Trimming at V came to 4 bases and at J to 5 bases, leaving 13 bases not matched to a gene. CDR3 bases: TGCGCCAGCAGCGAGGACAGGGTCGAAATCGGAACTGAAGCTTTCTTT. This translates into CASSEDRVEIGTEAFF.

CDR3 nucleotides: TGTGCCAGCAGTACCGGGACAACTAACTATGGCTACACCTTC. Protein product: CASSTGTTNYGYTF. The chain uses TRBV9 and TRBJ1-2; weak D call: TRBD1 (6 bases). V lost 5 bases to trimming and J lost 0 bases, with 11 bases between them. Germline assignment: CDR1 SGDLS and CDR2 YYNGEE. The CDR3 spans 14 residues.

This clonotype turned up a few times. The chain recombines TRBV5-6 with TRBJ1-2, with TRBD1 as a possible D gene (6 bases). The CDR3 is made up of 14 amino acids. Per the germline V gene, CDR1 is SGHDT and CDR2 is YYEEEE. Trimming left V 1 base short and J 5 bases short, with 12 bases between. CDR3 amino acids: CASSLHGQPYGYTF. The CDR3 DNA sequence: TGTGCCAGCAGCTTGCACGGACAGCCATATGGCTACACCTTC.

This chain joins TRBV24-1 and TRBJ2-2; the match to TRBD2 covers 7 bases. The CDR3 length is 15 residues. J was trimmed by 7 bases and V by 3 bases; bases with no gene match: 7. Per germline, CDR1 KGHDR and CDR2 SFDVKD. CDR3 nucleotides: TGTGCCACCAGTGATCCAGCGGGAATGGACGGGGAGCTGTTTTTT. Its protein product is CATSDPAGMDGELFF.

The chain has TRBV12-3 or TRBV12-4 and TRBJ2-5, with 9 bases aligning to TRBD2. Trimming took 1 base from V and 6 from J; bases not matched to a gene: 9. The CDR3 runs to 16 residues. CDR3 sequence: CASSLEGGGGAQTQYF. DNA for the CDR3: TGTGCCAGCAGTTTAGAGGGTGGCGGGGGGGCGCAGACCCAGTACTTC.

This clonotype was picked up one time. Compared with germline, one end of the junction differs, possibly owing to a read error. V gene TRBV3-1 combines with J gene TRBJ2-2; 16 positions match TRBD2. Germline V gene data show CDR1 as LGHDT and CDR2 as YNNKEL (reference sequence). This CDR3 region has 18 residues. This chain's CDR3 is CAISHGTSGRVNTGELFF. The CDR3 bases are TGTGCCATCAGCCACGGGACTAGCGGGAGGGTGAACACCGGGGAGCTGTTTTTT.

This clonotype has a handful of counts. This chain joins TRBV5-1 and TRBJ2-3; 12 bases match TRBD2. Per the germline V gene, CDR1 is SGHRS and CDR2 is YFSETQ. Trimming cost V 0 bases and J 1 base; bases outside gene matches: 6. The CDR3 sequence is 18 residues long. This chain's CDR3 is CASSLGLAGASGTDTQYF. DNA for the CDR3: TGCGCCAGCAGCTTGGGACTAGCGGGGGCTTCGGGCACAGATACGCAGTATTTT. Supplemented by reference TRBV5-1 and TRBJ2-3, the full variable domain reads KAGVTQTPRYLIKTRGQQVTLSCSPISGHRSVSWYQQTPGQGLQFLFEYFSETQRNKGNFPGRFSGRQFSNSRSEMNVSTLELGDSALYLCASSLGLAGASGTDTQYFGPGTRLTVL.

The V and J genes are TRBV12-3 or TRBV12-4 and TRBJ1-1, with D unclear. V lost 4 bases, J lost 5 bases, and 14 bases lay in between. This CDR3 has 14 residues. CDR3 residues: CASSSETAGTEAFF. CDR3 sequence (DNA): TGTGCCAGCAGTTCGGAAACAGCGGGGACTGAAGCTTTCTTT.

This clonotype was seen a few times. This sequence joins TRBV10-3 and TRBJ2-5; 10 bases agree with TRBD1. The germline gives CDR1 ENHRY, CDR2 SYGVKD. The CDR3 is 16 amino acids. V was clipped by 0 bases and J by 1 base; unmatched bases: 2. Here the CDR3 DNA reads TGTGCCATCAGTGAGTCTAGGACAGGGGGCCAAGAGACCCAGTACTTC. Translating it yields CAISESRTGGQETQYF.

This chain uses TRBV4-1 with TRBJ2-3; 11 nucleotides align to TRBD2. Germline V gives CDR1 MGHRA, CDR2 YSYEKL. With 3 bases clipped from V and 3 bases from J, the junction kept 17 bases outside the gene matches. This CDR3 is built from 20 residues. Here the CDR3 DNA reads TGCGCCAGCAGCCACCAACATAAGGCAGGAACTAGCGGGGGAACAGATACGCAGTATTTT. Protein sequence: CASSHQHKAGTSGGTDTQYF.

This chain links TRBV19 with TRBJ1-1; D remains ambiguous. Trimming took 7 bases from V and 6 from J, leaving 15 bases between them. The CDR3 has 13 amino acids. Germline-derived CDR1 and CDR2 are LNHDA and SQIVND (reference sequence). In DNA, the CDR3 is TGTGCCAGTACTCTCACGGGGTTGGCTGAAGCTTTCTTT. Encoded protein: CASTLTGLAEAFF.